Listed here are 17 T cell receptor beta chains from one sample, sequenced in a study of T cells in Graves' hyperthyroidism and ophthalmopathy. It was RNA transcripts that yielded the amplified TCR beta CDR3 regions. An initial round of RT-PCR targeting the TCR CDR3 relied on the HTBI primer set. TCRdb reanalysed the multiplex PCR reads using MiXCR and keeps one entry per CDR3 protein. The repertoire consists of more than 550,000 distinct CDR3 sequences, with roughly 46% occurring once and the leading ten covering approximately 7.2%. Sequenced sample: peripheral blood or thyroid tissue (not recorded which). The receptors were sampled from an adult man with Graves' disease, either hyperthyroidism or ophthalmopathy (not recorded which).

This clonotype occurred many times. The chain uses TRBV15 and TRBJ1-1; D gene uncertain. Germline values: CDR1 LNHNV, CDR2 YYDKDF (reference sequence). V was trimmed by 0 bases and J by 2 bases, leaving 10 bases between them. This CDR3 contains 15 residues. The CDR3 nucleotides read TGTGCCACCAGCAGAGATCGGTCAGTCAACACTGAAGCTTTCTTT. It specifies CATSRDRSVNTEAFF.

The V call is TRBV10-2, the J call TRBJ2-6; D gene uncertain. From germline, CDR1 is WSHSY and CDR2 SAAADI. V was clipped by 5 bases and J by 0 bases, with 5 bases between them. The CDR3 contains 14 residues. The CDR3 spells CASSHDSGANVLTF. The CDR3 nucleotides read TGCGCCAGCAGTCACGACTCTGGGGCCAACGTCCTGACTTTC.

The chain carries TRBV28 and TRBJ1-5, with a tentative D call TRBD1 (5 bases). Germline loops: CDR1 MDHEN, CDR2 SYDVKM. V gave up 3 bases and J gave up 4 bases, with 10 bases separating them. CDR3 length: 14 residues. For the CDR3, the DNA is TGTGCCAGCAGTTTTTGGGGCGGGAATCAGCCCCAGCATTTT. This sequence encodes CASSFWGGNQPQHF.

The V gene is TRBV29-1, the J gene TRBJ2-5; 13 nucleotides match TRBD2. J was trimmed by 3 bases and V by 8 bases; bases with no gene match: 6. The CDR3 is 14 amino acids. Per germline, CDR1 SQVTM and CDR2 ANQGSEA. The CDR3 reads CSPRLAGGKETQYF. DNA of the CDR3: TGCAGCCCGAGACTAGCGGGAGGAAAAGAGACCCAGTACTTC.

This clonotype was observed at least ten times. V gene TRBV15 combines with J gene TRBJ1-6, with D perhaps matching TRBD1 (6 bases). Germline values: CDR1 LNHNV, CDR2 YYDKDF (reference sequence). The germline V and J ends were trimmed by 8 bases and 10 bases, with 24 bases remaining between them. The CDR3 sequence is 16 residues long. The CDR3 DNA sequence: TGTGCCACCGTACACAAAGGTGGGGGCATAGGGTCACCCCTCCACTTT. Translating it yields CATVHKGGGIGSPLHF.

This clonotype has just one count. In this CDR3 the conserved last residue, phenylalanine or tryptophan, is missing, so a read error is likely. Because the CDR3's place on the DNA is in doubt, the DNA is left out and the CDR3 is given as listed by TCRdb. The chain uses TRBV15 and TRBJ1-4. The CDR3 adds up to 9 amino acids, both ends counted. In germline, CDR1 is LNHNV, CDR2 YYDKDF (reference sequence). CDR3 sequence reads: CATSRDPGQ.

With respect to this clonotype: This may stem from a read error, because a much larger clone lies one nucleotide away. V and J are TRBV2 and TRBJ1-4; D ambiguous. The CDR3 is 15 amino acids. V lost 6 bases, J lost 8 bases, and 19 bases lay in between. The germline V gene has CDR1 SNHLY and CDR2 FYNNEI. CDR3 in amino acids: CASRADPAVGEKLFF. The CDR3 nucleotides are TGTGCCAGCAGGGCTGACCCGGCGGTCGGCGAAAAACTGTTTTTT.

This clonotype was seen ten or more times. The V gene is TRBV15, the J gene TRBJ2-2; D may be TRBD1 or TRBD2 (5 bases each). The V end was cut by 0 bases, the J end by 0 bases, with 11 bases between. Germline CDR1 is LNHNV and CDR2 is YYDKDF (reference sequence). The CDR3 sequence is 17 residues long. The CDR3 DNA is TGTGCCACCAGCAGAGATCGAGGGACGGCGAACACCGGGGAGCTGTTTTTT. Protein product: CATSRDRGTANTGELFF.

The CDR3 protein is CSVDTGTSASYEQYF. For the CDR3, the DNA is TGCAGCGTTGACACAGGGACATCGGCCTCCTACGAGCAGTACTTC. The chain recombines TRBV29-1 with TRBJ2-7, with a weak D call TRBD1 (6 bases). The CDR3 contains 15 residues. V was trimmed by 3 bases and J by 0 bases, leaving 15 bases between them. The germline gives CDR1 SQVTM, CDR2 ANQGSEA.

This clonotype was observed a handful of times. V gene TRBV14 combines with J gene TRBJ1-2; maybe TRBD1 (5 bases). This CDR3 contains 15 residues. CDR1 is SGHDN, CDR2 FVKESK, per germline. V dropped 5 bases and J dropped 0 bases, with 13 bases sitting between them. The CDR3 coding sequence is TGTGCCAGCAGCGACCGGACAAGAACTAACTATGGCTACACCTTC. It yields the protein CASSDRTRTNYGYTF.

This clonotype appeared many times. This rearrangement joins TRBV2 to TRBJ1-5; D is perhaps TRBD1 (5 bases). Germline V lookup: CDR1 SNHLY, CDR2 FYNNEI. The CDR3 contains 15 residues. The germline V and J ends were trimmed by 7 bases and 7 bases, with 20 bases remaining between them. The CDR3 sequence is CASTGAGSGVQPQHF. CDR3 in DNA: TGTGCCAGCACTGGTGCGGGCTCGGGGGTACAGCCCCAGCATTTT.

This clonotype was detected many times. The chain couples TRBV7-9 to TRBJ1-6; 7 positions agree with TRBD1. V dropped 5 bases and J dropped 5; count of bases not matched to a gene: 3. Germline assignment: CDR1 SEHNR and CDR2 FQNEAQ (reference sequence). The CDR3 runs 14 residues. CDR3 amino acids: CASSLDRDNSPLHF. In nucleotides, the CDR3 is TGTGCCAGCAGCCTTGACAGGGATAATTCACCCCTCCACTTT. Full variable domain (missing parts from reference TRBV7-9 and TRBJ1-6): DTGVSQNPRHKITKRGQNVTFRCDPISEHNRLYWYRQTLGQGPEFLTYFQNEAQLEKSRLLSDRFSAERPKGSFSTLEIQRTEQGDSAMYLCASSLDRDNSPLHFGNGTRLTVT.

This clonotype was recorded at least ten times. The chain links TRBV7-2 to TRBJ2-5; no clear D. This CDR3 is 14 amino acids long. Germline V gene sequence: CDR1 SGHTA, CDR2 FQGNSA. Trimming removed 2 bases from V and 0 bases from J, with 7 bases in between. CDR3 loop: CASSLWRNQETQYF. The CDR3 DNA reads as TGTGCCAGCAGCTTATGGCGGAACCAAGAGACCCAGTACTTC.

This clonotype was observed a few times. The rearrangement uses TRBV24-1 and TRBJ2-7; 9 positions agree with TRBD1. V lost 4 bases and J lost 1; bases outside the gene matches: 4. The CDR3 contains 15 residues. Germline V gene lookup returns CDR1 KGHDR and CDR2 SFDVKD. The CDR3: CATSETGQGSYEQYF. The CDR3 DNA reads TGTGCCACCAGTGAAACCGGACAGGGGTCCTACGAGCAGTACTTC.

V and J are TRBV2 and TRBJ1-4, with 7 bases aligning to TRBD1. CDR1 is SNHLY and CDR2 is FYNNEI in the germline V gene. This CDR3 is 12 amino acids long. V lost 7 bases and J lost 7; bases outside the gene matches: 3. The CDR3 loop reads CASNRQGEKLFF. CDR3 DNA: TGTGCCAGCAATCGACAGGGTGAAAAACTGTTTTTT.

Remarks on this clonotype: A much bigger clone sits one base away, suggesting this may be a read error. The chain joins TRBV24-1 to TRBJ1-5; D is ambiguous. The CDR3 spans 12 residues. The germline V gene has CDR1 KGHDR and CDR2 SFDVKD. CDR3 sequence: CATGSGNQSQHF. CDR3 bases: TGTGCCACCGGGAGTGGCAATCAGTCCCAGCATTTT.

This clonotype was counted many times. CDR3 nucleotide sequence: TGTGCCACCAGCAGAGATCATCTAGGTGGTACGAATTCACCCCTCCACTTT. This encodes CATSRDHLGGTNSPLHF. The rearrangement uses TRBV15 and TRBJ1-6, with D unresolved. From germline, CDR1 is LNHNV and CDR2 YYDKDF (reference sequence). This CDR3 is built from 17 residues. Trimming removed 0 bases at V and 7 bases at J, with 16 bases between. Combining the CDR3 with reference TRBV15 and TRBJ1-6 gives the whole variable domain DAMVIQNPRYQVTQFGKPVTLSCSQTLNHNVMYWYQQKSSQAPKLLFHYYDKDFNNEADTPDNFQSRRPNTSFCFLDIRSPGLGDTAMYLCATSRDHLGGTNSPLHFGNGTRLTVT.